This entry describes one TCR beta chain. Its antigen remains unknown. This sample was taken from a study of cytomegalovirus exposure and HLA in healthy donors. General study findings and limits: Donors belonging to an Asian-associated ancestry cluster reportedly showed fewer N-insertions in productive TCRs than the roughly 670-donor mean, according to what a later analysis found. Reportedly, TCR beta sequences accurately predicted HLA-A and HLA-B alleles in most subjects. It was only CMV serostatus that was available as immune exposure information.

In the PCR, 60 Vbeta and 13 Jbeta primers were used. The data were produced by immunoSEQ multiplex PCR, yet TCRdb's version contains in-frame clones alone and is incomplete. This table has around 130,000 clones, approximately 8.7% appearing once. The receptor comes from a man in his forties in good health and CMV-seronegative. The sequenced material came from PBMCs.

CDR3 DNA sequence: TGTGCCAGCAGCGTAGCACTTGCGGGCTATGGCTACACCTTC. Translated: CASSVALAGYGYTF. The chain employs TRBV9 and TRBJ1-2; D is unresolved. From germline, CDR1 is SGDLS and CDR2 YYNGEE. V gave up 0 bases and J gave up 4 bases, with 10 bases separating them. The CDR3 is 14 amino acids.